This paragraph covers one TCR beta chain sequence. Antigen unknown. This sample is drawn from a study of OX40 agonist ivuxolimab in advanced cancers. Turning to the study itself: Melanoma, hepatocellular carcinoma, head and neck or renal cell cancer occurred in dose-escalation patients.

The CDR3 consists of 18 residues. The V and J ends lost 0 bases and 2 bases, in that order; junction bases with no gene match: 7. From germline, CDR1 is WNHNN and CDR2 SYGVQD (reference sequence). Autoimmune disease history or systemic immunosuppression was exclusionary. Measured with immunoSEQ multiplex PCR; TCRdb has only the in-frame clones, and not every one. Of about 62,000 clones listed, roughly 82% are singletons. Study-level points and caveats: There were, on average, more expanded clones in CD8+ T cells than in CD4+.

The TCR sequence derives from an adult with an advanced solid tumor such as melanoma, head and neck, liver or kidney cancer. The sample here was CD4+ or CD8+ T cells sorted from blood, taken in a trial of the OX40 agonist ivuxolimab. The V and J genes are TRBV10-1 and TRBJ1-2; TRBD1 agrees at 12 bases. This CDR3 is CASSESRGQGAGNYGYTF. The CDR3 DNA sequence: TGCGCCAGCAGTGAGTCGAGGGGACAGGGGGCGGGAAACTATGGCTACACCTTC.